The sequence of this T cell receptor beta chain was determined in a study of tissue T cells after allogeneic stem cell transplantation (dated 2022 in TCRdb). About the full investigation: Every GVHD patient received a graft from a donor; a handful of grafts were unmodified and three were CD34-selected to deplete T cells. If a tissue had multiple samples, a pathologist reviewed H&E sections so that samples with histologically apparent lymphocytes got priority for sequencing. The study profiled TCR beta repertoires in many tissues obtained from research autopsies of patients with and without GVHD, and also in mouse models of GVHD. The human arm was conducted as a prospective observational study, and neither blinding nor randomization was performed. General conclusions and limits of the study: In both patients and mice, T cells from blood and spleen covered only a limited part of the TCR repertoire found in tissues. Within patients, how anatomically similar tissues were was a major factor shaping TCR repertoire composition, regardless of disease or transplant status. Only a few T cell clones appeared in more than one patient, yet motif-based clustering showed tissue-specific repertoire signatures that were shared between patients. The study did not determine which tissue TCRs were alloreactive or antigen-specific, and some clones might have been persisting host cells. The patient cohort was small and varied clinically, and sampling depth was recognized as a limitation.

Library preparation was by the immunoSEQ multiplex PCR assay. TCRbeta CDR3 sequencing was done by Adaptive Biotechnologies at survey depth, reporting CDR3 sequences, V/J genes, productive frequency and template counts. TCR beta CDR3 regions were amplified from genomic DNA rather than RNA. The original pipeline was this. Jensen-Shannon divergence was used to quantify pairwise repertoire overlap between tissues, with a value of 1 meaning complete divergence and a value of 0 meaning identical repertoires. Based on pairwise JSD values, tissues were grouped by single-linkage agglomerative hierarchical clustering, and the results were shown as dendrograms. All patient samples were analyzed with GLIPH2 using simulation_depth 1000, kmer_min_depth 3 and cdr3_length_cutoff 8, and only groups containing more than two unique CDR3s were kept. A standardized tissue-overlap score extrapolated Jaccard GLIPH-group overlap across patients to a standard repertoire size of 1000 clones. To look at how diversity was associated with clinical or experimental variables, linear mixed-effect models were used, with tissue treated as a fixed effect and individual treated as a random effect. The table was pulled from immuneACCESS by TCRdb, which kept in-frame rearrangements only. Such tables lose some clones; where checked, under half of the loss comes from unresolved V genes, and the rest has no known cause. That table supplies the V and J calls and clone size; D and trimming were determined from the DNA. In this sample the table shows just over 850 clones, around 44% of which occur a single time. Together, the top ten hold around 49% of the sample.

This clone is identified as large (0.1 to 1%). Which antigen it targets is not known. No per-base quality is available; no much larger clone lies one base away. Sample time point, as interpreted from the label and publication: human tissue collected at research (rapid) autopsy. Six or seven adult allo-HCT recipients with steroid-refractory GVHD were prospectively enrolled in a research-autopsy study over an approximately 3-year period. Gastrointestinal GVHD was present in all GVHD patients, each of whom received several lines of GVHD-directed therapy, and 5 or 6 of these patients also had skin involvement. After a median post-mortem interval of about 9.5 hours, autopsy tissues were collected, including GI sites from esophagus to rectum, liver, skin, and lymphoid organs such as spleen. Autopsy specimens were bisected, with one portion flash-frozen in liquid nitrogen and the rest formalin-fixed; GI outer muscle layers were removed. To extract genomic DNA from frozen tissues, either the Mag-Bind Blood & Tissue DNA HDQ 96 Kit on a Chemagic 360 or the DNeasy Blood & Tissue Kit was used. Because of concern about red blood cell contamination, extracted DNA was further purified using the Genomic DNA Clean & Concentrator-25 kit.

The receptor's source is a female patient between 40 and 75 years old with steroid-refractory graft-versus-host disease after an allogeneic stem cell transplant. In transplant recipients, some T cells may be of donor rather than host origin. This sample comprised kidney tissue, obtained at autopsy.

CDR3 loop: CANSPGLAVDEQFF. The sequence in DNA is TGTGCCAATTCGCCGGGACTAGCAGTCGATGAGCAGTTCTTC. The V gene is TRBV2 and the J gene is TRBJ2-1, with 9 central nucleotides matching TRBD2. The CDR3 starts with the cysteine, ends with the phenylalanine, and has 14 residues. CDR3 DNA is the only sequence kept; it has 42 bases, read in frame from the first base. The germline V gene yields SNHLY for CDR1 and FYNNEI for CDR2. V trim: 10 bases; J trim: 8 bases; unmatched bases: 12.